This T cell receptor beta chain was identified during a study of cytomegalovirus exposure and HLA in healthy donors (dated by TCRdb to 2015 to 2018). Describing the broader study: A later analysis indicated that the 120 validation repertoires were generated on the platform also employed for the 650 to 850 repertoires of the first cohort. The study aimed to test whether cataloging public T cell receptors could reveal signatures of past pathogen exposure. Along with the approximately 650-subject first cohort, a separate validation cohort of over a hundred different subjects was used. High-throughput TCR immunosequencing, statistical association of individual TCRs with disease status, and machine learning were combined to predict cytomegalovirus infection status. Study-wide conclusions, independent of this receptor: A later analysis lacked HLA typing for the validation cohort, so it scored co-occurrence in that cohort across all 120 or so repertoires. While some public TCRs were present in many individuals, most TCR sequences turned up only very rarely across donors. The classifier was reported to diagnose cytomegalovirus status with high specificity and sensitivity in both the original cohort and the validation cohort. In vitro tests confirmed that a few of the cytomegalovirus-associated TCR beta chains recognize cytomegalovirus antigens. Of the cluster scores, approximately 95% were above 0 in a later analysis, which found that TCRs clustered in the first cohort also tended to co-occur in the 120 or so validation repertoires. It was suggested by the authors that the approach could potentially be generalized to other disease states and immunological phenotypes. The study listed 150 to 200 TCR beta chains as associated with cytomegalovirus.

The donors belonged to the validation cohort of under 150 subjects, which was separate from the approximately 700-subject first cohort. The library was made by the immunoSEQ multiplex PCR assay. Regarding the original processing steps: To diagnose cytomegalovirus status from the catalog of TCR beta chain sequences, a statistical classification framework was built. In TCRdb, the immuneACCESS table is reduced to in-frame sequences with V and J assigned. These tables do not hold every clone; where another copy was compared, an unresolved V gene accounts for under half, and the others remain unexplained. V and J calls plus clone size are reproduced from that table; the DNA served to infer D and trimming. The sample table holds some 69,000 clones, of which over 95% were seen once. More than 3.5% of the sample is taken by the ten largest. To note about this clone: This clone's antigen is unknown. Base qualities were left out, and no much larger clone turns up one base away.

The sequence derives from a young woman in good health and CMV-seropositive. The specimen sequenced was PBMCs.

The sequenced DNA is TGTGCCAGCAGCTTACAACCCAGGACTGGCCTTTATGGCTACACCTTC. Translated, this is CASSLQPRTGLYGYTF. The chain uses TRBV13 and TRBJ1-2, with the identity of the D gene unclear. Its CDR3 holds 16 amino acids, cysteine through phenylalanine. The kept DNA is CDR3 alone, 48 bases in frame from the first base. V was cut back by 2 bases and J by 5 bases, leaving a gap of 18 bases between them. CDR1 and CDR2 were assigned from the germline V gene (reference sequence) as PRHDT and FYEKMQ.